This TCR beta chain was obtained from a study of blood T cell repertoires in COVID-19. The data were produced by immunoSEQ multiplex PCR, yet TCRdb's version contains in-frame clones alone and is incomplete. The profile covers about 85,000 clones, with approximately 90% appearing a single time and approximately 2.3% taken by the ten largest. This TCR was recovered from a human donor with active COVID-19. The donor label of this sample is uncertain. Material for sequencing was peripheral blood.

Written as DNA, the CDR3 is TGCGCCAGCAGCCAAGATCGCGTGGGGGCGACCTCAACTAATGAAAAACTGTTTTTT. It yields the protein CASSQDRVGATSTNEKLFF. The genes are TRBV4-1 and TRBJ1-4, with D tentatively TRBD1 (6 bases). Trimming shortened V by 0 bases and J by 0 bases, and 17 bases separated the two germline ends. The CDR3 sequence is 19 residues long. Germline CDR1 MGHRA, CDR2 YSYEKL.